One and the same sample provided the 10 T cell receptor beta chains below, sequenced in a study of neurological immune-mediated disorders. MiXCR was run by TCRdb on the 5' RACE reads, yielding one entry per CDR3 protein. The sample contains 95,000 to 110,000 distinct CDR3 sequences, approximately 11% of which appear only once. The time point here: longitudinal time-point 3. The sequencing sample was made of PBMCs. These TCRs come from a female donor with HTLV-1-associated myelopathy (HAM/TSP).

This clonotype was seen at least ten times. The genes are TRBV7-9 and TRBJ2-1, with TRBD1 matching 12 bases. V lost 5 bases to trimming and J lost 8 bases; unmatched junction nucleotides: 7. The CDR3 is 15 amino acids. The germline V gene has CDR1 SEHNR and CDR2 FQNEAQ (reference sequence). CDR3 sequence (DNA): TGTGCCAGCAGCACCGGGACAGGGGGCTTGCATGAGCAGTTCTTC. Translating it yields CASSTGTGGLHEQFF.

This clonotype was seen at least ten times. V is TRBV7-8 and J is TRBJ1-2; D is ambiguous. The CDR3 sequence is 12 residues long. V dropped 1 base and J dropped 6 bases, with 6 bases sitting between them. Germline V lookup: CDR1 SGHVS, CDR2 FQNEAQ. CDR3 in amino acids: CASSLVGDGYTF. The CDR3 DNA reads TGTGCCAGCAGCTTAGTTGGGGATGGCTACACCTTC.

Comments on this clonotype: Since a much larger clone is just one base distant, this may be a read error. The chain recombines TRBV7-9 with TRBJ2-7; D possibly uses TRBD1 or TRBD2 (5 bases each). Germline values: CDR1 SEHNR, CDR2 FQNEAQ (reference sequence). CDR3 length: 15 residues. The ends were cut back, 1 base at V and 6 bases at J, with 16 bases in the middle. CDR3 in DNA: TGTGCCAGCAGCTTAGTCGGCACGGGGCCGTTCGAGCAGTACTTC. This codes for CASSLVGTGPFEQYF.

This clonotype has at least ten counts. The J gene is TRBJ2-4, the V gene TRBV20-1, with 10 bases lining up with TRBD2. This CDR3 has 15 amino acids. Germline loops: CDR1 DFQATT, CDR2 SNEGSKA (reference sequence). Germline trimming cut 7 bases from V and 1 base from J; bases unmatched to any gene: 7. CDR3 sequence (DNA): TGCAGTGTCACGACTAGCGGGCGGGCCAAAAACATTCAGTACTTC. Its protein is CSVTTSGRAKNIQYF.

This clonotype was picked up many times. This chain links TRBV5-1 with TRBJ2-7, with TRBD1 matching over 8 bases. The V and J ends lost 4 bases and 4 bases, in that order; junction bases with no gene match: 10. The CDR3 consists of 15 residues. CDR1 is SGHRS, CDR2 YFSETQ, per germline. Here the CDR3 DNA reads TGCGCCAGCAGCCTTCAACAGGGGGGCGGGTACGAGCAGTACTTC. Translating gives CASSLQQGGGYEQYF.

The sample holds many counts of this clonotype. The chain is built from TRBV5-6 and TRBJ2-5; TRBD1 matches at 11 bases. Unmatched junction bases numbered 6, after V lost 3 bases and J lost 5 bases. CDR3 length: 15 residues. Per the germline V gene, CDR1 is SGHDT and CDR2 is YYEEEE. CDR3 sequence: CASSWRTGGFETQYF. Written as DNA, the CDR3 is TGTGCCAGCAGCTGGCGGACAGGGGGCTTTGAGACCCAGTACTTC.

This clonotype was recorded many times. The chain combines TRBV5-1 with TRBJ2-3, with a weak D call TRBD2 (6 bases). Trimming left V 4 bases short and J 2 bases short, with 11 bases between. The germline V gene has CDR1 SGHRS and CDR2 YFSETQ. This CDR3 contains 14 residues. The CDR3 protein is CASSAGRNTDTQYF. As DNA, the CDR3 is TGCGCCAGCAGCGCGGGGCGAAACACAGATACGCAGTATTTT.

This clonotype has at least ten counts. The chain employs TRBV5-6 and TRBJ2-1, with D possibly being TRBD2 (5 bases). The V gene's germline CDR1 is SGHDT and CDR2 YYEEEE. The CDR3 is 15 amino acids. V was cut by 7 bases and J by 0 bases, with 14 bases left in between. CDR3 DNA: TGTGCCAGCCGCTCCTGGGGAGACTCCTACAATGAGCAGTTCTTC. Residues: CASRSWGDSYNEQFF. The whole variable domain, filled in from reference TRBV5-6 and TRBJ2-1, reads DAGVTQSPTHLIKTRGQQVTLRCSPKSGHDTVSWYQQALGQGPQFIFQYYEEEERQRGNFPDRFSGHQFPNYSSELNVNALLLGDSALYLCASRSWGDSYNEQFFGPGTRLTVL.

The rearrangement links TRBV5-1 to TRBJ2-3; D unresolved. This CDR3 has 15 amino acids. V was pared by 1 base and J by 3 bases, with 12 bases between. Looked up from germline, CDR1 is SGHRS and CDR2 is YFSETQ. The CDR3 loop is CASSLSDKPTDTQYF. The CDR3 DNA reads TGCGCCAGCAGCTTGTCTGACAAGCCTACAGATACGCAGTATTTT.

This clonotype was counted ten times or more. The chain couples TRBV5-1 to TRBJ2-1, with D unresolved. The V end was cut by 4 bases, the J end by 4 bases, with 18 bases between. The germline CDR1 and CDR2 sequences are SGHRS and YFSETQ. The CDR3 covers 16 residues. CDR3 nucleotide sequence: TGCGCCAGCAGCCTCCAAGGTGACTCAGGTTACAATGAGCAGTTCTTC. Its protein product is CASSLQGDSGYNEQFF. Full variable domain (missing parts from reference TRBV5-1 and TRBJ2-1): KAGVTQTPRYLIKTRGQQVTLSCSPISGHRSVSWYQQTPGQGLQFLFEYFSETQRNKGNFPGRFSGRQFSNSRSEMNVSTLELGDSALYLCASSLQGDSGYNEQFFGPGTRLTVL.